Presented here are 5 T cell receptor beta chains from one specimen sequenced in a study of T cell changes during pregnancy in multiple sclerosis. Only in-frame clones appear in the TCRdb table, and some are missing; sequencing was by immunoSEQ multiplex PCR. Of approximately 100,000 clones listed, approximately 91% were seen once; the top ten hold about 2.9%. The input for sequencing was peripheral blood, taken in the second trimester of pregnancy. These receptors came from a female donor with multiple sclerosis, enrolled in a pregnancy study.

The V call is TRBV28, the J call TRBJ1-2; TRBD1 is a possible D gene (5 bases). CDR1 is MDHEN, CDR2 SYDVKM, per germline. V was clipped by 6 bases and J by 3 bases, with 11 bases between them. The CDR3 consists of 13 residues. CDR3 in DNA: TGTGCCAGCAGCTACCTCAGGGACTATGGCTACACCTTC. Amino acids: CASSYLRDYGYTF.

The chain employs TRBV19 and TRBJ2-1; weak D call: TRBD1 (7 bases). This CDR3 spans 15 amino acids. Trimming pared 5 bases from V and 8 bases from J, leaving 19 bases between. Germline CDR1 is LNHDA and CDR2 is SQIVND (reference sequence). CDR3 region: CASSVLTGTRDEQFF. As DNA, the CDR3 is TGTGCCAGTAGTGTCCTGACAGGGACTCGGGATGAGCAGTTCTTC.

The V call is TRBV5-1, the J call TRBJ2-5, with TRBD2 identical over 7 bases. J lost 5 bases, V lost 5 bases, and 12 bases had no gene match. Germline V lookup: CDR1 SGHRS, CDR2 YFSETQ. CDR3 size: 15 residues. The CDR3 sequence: CASSVTGTIQETQYF. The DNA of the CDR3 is TGCGCCAGCAGTGTCACCGGGACTATACAGGAGACCCAGTACTTC.

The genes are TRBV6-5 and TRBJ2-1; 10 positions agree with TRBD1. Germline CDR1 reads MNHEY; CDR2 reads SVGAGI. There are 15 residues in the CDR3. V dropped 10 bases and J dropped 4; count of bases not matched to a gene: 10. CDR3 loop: CATEPRDRGYNEQFF. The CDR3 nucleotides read TGTGCCACAGAGCCGAGGGACAGGGGATACAATGAGCAGTTCTTC.

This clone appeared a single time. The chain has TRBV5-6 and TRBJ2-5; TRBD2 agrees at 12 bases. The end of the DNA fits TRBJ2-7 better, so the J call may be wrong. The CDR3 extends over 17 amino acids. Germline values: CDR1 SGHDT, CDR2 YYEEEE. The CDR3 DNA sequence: TGTGCCAGCAGCTTGACCCGCGGACTAGCGGGAATCTACGAGCAGTACTTC. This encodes CASSLTRGLAGIYEQYF.